The clone carrying this T cell receptor beta chain came up once. Its antigen remains unidentified. Germline lookup yields CDR1 SGHVS and CDR2 FNYEAQ. This CDR3 region has 15 residues. V was pared by 5 bases and J by 6 bases, with 7 bases of the junction left unmatched. These data originate in a study of OX40 agonist ivuxolimab in advanced cancers. As for the study in general: Patients were dosed with the agonistic anti-OX40 (CD134) antibody ivuxolimab. A history of anti-PD-1, anti-PD-L1 or anti-CTLA-4 therapy was acceptable, and about 37% had some.

Here immunoSEQ multiplex PCR was the method, and the copy in TCRdb shows in-frame clones only, minus some. The sample holds around 14,000 clones, under 80% seen once. Study conclusions and caveats: At 0.1-3.0 mg/kg, partial responders had clonal expansion among the lowest observed.

The chain is built from TRBV7-6 and TRBJ2-7, with TRBD2 matching 13 bases. The sample was CD4+ or CD8+ T cells sorted from blood, taken in a trial of the OX40 agonist ivuxolimab. The TCR originated in an adult with an advanced solid tumor such as melanoma, head and neck, liver or kidney cancer. The CDR3 spells CASSPGGLAGSEQYF. CDR3 bases: TGTGCCAGCAGCCCCGGGGGACTAGCGGGGAGCGAGCAGTACTTC.